Detailed here is one TCR beta chain. This record belongs to a study of blood T cell repertoires in COVID-19. Background on the study: Acute and convalescent COVID-19 specimens originated in the United States, Italy and Spain.

The data were produced by immunoSEQ multiplex PCR, yet TCRdb's version contains in-frame clones alone and is incomplete. The profile covers 300,000 to 400,000 clones, with more than 80% appearing a single time and approximately 1% taken by the ten largest. Across about two dozen US areas, participants ranged in age from roughly 18 to 95 years. Each recovered donor of Cohort 3 presented with two negative PCRs, clearance, or symptom resolution. The sequence was obtained from a man in his late teens or twenties who had recovered from COVID-19. The sequencing input was PBMCs or T cells enriched from blood (not recorded which).

This CDR3 is CASSLGARGTAFDYGYTF. The CDR3 nucleotides read TGTGCCAGCAGCTTAGGGGCCCGGGGGACAGCCTTTGACTATGGCTACACCTTC. The chain has TRBV7-9 and TRBJ1-2; TRBD1 matches at 7 bases. The CDR3 contains 18 residues. Losses at the gene ends were 1 base for V and 3 bases for J; bases not matched to a gene: 14. In germline, CDR1 is SEHNR, CDR2 FQNEAQ (reference sequence).